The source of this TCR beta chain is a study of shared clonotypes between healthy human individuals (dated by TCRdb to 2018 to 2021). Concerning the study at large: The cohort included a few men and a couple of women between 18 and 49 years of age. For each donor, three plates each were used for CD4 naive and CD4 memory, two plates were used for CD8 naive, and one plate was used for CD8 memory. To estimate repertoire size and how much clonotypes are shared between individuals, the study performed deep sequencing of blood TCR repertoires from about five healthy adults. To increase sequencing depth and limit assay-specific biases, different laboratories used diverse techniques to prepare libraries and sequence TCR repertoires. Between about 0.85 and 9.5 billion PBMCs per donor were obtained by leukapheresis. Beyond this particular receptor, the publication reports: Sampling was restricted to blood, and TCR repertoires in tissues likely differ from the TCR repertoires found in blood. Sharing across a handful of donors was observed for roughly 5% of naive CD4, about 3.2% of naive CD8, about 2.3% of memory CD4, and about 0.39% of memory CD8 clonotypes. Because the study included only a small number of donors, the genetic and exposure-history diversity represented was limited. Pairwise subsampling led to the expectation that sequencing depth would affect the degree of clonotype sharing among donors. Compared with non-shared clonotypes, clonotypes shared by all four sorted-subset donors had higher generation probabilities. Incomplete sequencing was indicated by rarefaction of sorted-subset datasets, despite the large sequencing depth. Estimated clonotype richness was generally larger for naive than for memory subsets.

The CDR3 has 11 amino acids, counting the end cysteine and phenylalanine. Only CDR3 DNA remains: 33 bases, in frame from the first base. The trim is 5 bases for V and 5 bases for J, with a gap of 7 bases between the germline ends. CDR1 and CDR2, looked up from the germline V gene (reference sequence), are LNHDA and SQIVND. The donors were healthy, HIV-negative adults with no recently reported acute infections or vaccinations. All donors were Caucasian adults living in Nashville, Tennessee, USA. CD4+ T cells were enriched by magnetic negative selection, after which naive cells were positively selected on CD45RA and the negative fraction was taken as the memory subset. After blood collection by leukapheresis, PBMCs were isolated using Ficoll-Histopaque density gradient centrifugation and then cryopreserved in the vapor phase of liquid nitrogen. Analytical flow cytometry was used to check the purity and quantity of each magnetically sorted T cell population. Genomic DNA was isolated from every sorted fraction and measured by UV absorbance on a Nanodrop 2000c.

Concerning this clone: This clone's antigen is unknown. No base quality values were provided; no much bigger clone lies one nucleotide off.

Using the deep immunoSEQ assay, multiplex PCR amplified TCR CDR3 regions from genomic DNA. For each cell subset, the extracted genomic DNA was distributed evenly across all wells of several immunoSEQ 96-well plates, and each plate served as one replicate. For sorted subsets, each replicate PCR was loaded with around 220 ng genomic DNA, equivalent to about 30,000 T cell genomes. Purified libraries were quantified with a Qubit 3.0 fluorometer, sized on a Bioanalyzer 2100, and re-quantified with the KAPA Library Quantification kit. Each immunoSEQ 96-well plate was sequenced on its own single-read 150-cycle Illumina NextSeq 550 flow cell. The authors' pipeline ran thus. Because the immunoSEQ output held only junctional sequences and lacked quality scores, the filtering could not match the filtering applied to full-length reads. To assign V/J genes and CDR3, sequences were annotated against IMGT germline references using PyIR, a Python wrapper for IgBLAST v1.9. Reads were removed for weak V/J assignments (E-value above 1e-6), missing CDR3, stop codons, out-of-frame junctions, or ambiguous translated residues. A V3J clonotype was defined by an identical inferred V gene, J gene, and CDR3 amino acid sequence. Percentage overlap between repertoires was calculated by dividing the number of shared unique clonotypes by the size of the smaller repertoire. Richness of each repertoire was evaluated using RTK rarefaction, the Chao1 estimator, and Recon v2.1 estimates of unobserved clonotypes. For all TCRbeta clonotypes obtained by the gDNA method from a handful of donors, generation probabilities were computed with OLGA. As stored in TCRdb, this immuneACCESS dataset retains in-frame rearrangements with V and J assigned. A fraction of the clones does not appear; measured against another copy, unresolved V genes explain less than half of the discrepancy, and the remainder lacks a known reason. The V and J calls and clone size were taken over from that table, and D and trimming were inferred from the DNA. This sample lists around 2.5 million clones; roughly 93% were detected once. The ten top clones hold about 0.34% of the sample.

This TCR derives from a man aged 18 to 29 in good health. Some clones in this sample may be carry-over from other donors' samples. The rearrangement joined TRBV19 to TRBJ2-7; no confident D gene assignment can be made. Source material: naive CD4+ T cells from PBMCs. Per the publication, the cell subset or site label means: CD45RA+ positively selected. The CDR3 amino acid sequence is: CASSYRDEQYF. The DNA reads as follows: TGTGCCAGTAGTTACCGAGACGAGCAGTACTTC.